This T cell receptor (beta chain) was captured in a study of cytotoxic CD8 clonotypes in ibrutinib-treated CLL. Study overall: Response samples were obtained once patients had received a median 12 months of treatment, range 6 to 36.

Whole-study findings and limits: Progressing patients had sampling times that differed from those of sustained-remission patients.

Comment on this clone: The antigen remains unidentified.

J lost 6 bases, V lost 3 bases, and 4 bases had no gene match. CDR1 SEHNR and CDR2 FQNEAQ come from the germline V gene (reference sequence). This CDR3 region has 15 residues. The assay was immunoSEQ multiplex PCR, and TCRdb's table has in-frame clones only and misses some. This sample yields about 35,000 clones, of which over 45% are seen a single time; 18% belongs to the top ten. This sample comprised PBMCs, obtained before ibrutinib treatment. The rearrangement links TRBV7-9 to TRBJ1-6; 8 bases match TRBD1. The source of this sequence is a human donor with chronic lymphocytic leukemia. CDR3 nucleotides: TGTGCCAGCAGCTTGGACAGGGCCGGTAATTCACCCCTCCACTTT. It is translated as CASSLDRAGNSPLHF.